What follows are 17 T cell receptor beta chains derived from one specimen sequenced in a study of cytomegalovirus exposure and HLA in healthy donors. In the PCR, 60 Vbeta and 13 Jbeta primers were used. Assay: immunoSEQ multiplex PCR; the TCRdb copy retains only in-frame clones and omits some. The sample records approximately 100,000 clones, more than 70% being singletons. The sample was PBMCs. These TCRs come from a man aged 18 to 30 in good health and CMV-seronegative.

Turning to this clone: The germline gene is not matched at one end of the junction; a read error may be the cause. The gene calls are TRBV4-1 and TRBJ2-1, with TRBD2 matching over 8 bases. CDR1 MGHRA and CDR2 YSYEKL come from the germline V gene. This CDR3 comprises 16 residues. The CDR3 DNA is TGCGCCAGCAGCCCACAAGCGGGGGCCTCCAACAATGAGCAGTTCTTC. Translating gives CASSPQAGASNNEQFF.

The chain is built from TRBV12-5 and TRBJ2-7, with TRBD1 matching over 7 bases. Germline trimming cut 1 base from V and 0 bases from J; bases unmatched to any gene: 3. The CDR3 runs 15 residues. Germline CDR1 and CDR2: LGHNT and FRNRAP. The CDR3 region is CASGLDRGLSYEQYF. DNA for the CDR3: TGTGCTAGTGGTTTGGACAGGGGCCTCTCCTACGAGCAGTACTTC. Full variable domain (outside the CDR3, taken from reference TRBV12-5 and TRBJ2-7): DARVTQTPRHKVTEMGQEVTMRCQPILGHNTVFWYRQTMMQGLELLAYFRNRAPLDDSGMPKDRFSAEMPDATLATLKIQPSEPRDSAVYFCASGLDRGLSYEQYFGPGTRLTVT.

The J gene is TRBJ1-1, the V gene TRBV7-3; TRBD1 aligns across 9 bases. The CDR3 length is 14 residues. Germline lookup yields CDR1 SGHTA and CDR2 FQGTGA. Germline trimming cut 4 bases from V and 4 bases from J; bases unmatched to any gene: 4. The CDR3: CASSSLGQGTEAFF. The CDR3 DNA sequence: TGTGCCAGCAGCTCACTGGGACAGGGCACTGAAGCTTTCTTT.

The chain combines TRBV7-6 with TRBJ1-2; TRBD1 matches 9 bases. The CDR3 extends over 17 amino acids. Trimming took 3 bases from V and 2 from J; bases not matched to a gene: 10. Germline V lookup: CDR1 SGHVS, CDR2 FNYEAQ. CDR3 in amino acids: CASSLVKSGTGNYGYTF. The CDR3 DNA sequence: TGTGCCAGCAGCTTGGTGAAATCGGGGACAGGGAACTATGGCTACACCTTC.

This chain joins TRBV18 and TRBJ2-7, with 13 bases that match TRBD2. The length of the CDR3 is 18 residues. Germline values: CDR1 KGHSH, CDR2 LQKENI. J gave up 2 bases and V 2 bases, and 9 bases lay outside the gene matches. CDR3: CASSPASGLAGAPYEQYF. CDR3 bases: TGTGCCAGCTCACCAGCCTCCGGACTAGCGGGGGCACCCTACGAGCAGTACTTC.

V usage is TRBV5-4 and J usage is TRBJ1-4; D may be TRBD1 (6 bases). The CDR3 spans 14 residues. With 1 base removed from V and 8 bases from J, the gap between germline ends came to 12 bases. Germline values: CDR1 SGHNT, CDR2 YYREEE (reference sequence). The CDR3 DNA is TGTGCCAGCAGCTTGAGAGGGGGAAGGGAAAAACTGTTTTTT. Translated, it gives CASSLRGGREKLFF. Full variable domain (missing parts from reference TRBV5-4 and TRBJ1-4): ETGVTQSPTHLIKTRGQQVTLRCSSQSGHNTVSWYQQALGQGPQFIFQYYREEENGRGNFPPRFSGLQFPNYSSELNVNALELDDSALYLCASSLRGGREKLFFGSGTQLSVL.

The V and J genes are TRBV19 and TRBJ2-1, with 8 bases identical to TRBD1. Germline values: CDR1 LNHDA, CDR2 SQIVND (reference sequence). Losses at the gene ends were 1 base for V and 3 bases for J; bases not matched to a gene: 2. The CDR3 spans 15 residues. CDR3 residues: CASSIGDRGYNEQFF. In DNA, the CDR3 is TGTGCCAGTAGTATAGGCGACAGGGGCTACAATGAGCAGTTCTTC.

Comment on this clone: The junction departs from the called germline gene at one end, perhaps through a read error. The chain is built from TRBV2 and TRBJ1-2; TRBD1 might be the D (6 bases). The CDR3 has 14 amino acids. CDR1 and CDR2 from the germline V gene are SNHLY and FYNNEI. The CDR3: CASGERGGDYGYTF. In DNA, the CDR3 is TGTGCCAGCGGTGAGAGGGGGGGCGACTATGGCTACACCTTC.

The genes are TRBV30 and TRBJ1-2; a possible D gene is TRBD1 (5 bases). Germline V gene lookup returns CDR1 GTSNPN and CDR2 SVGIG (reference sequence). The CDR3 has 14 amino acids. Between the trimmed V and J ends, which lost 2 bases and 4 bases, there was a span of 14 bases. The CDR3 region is CAWSKGVGVYGYTF. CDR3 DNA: TGTGCCTGGAGTAAAGGGGTGGGCGTCTATGGCTACACCTTC.

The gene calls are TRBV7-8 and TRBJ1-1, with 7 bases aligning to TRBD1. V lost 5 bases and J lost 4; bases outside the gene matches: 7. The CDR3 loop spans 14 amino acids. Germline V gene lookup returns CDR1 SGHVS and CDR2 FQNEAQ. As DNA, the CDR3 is TGTGCCAGCAGCAGTAACAGGGGAAGCACTGAAGCTTTCTTT. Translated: CASSSNRGSTEAFF.

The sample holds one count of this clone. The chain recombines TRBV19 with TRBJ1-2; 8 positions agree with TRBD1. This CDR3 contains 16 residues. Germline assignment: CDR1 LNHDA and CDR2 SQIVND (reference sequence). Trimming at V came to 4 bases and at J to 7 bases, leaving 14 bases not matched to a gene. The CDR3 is CASSTEDRAEVFGYTF. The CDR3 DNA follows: TGTGCCAGTAGTACCGAGGACAGGGCGGAAGTGTTTGGCTACACCTTC.

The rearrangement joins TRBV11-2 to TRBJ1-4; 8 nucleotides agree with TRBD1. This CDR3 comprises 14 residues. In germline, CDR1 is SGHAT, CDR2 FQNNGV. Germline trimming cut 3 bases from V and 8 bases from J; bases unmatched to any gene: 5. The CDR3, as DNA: TGTGCCAGCAGCTTTGACAGGGGTAGGGAAAAACTGTTTTTT. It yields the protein CASSFDRGREKLFF.

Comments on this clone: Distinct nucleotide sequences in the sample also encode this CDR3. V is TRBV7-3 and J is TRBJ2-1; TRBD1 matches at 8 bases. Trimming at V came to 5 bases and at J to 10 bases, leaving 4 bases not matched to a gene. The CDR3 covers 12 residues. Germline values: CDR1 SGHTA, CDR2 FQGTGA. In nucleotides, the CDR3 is TGTGCCAGCAGCGACCGGGACAGGGAGCAGTTCTTC. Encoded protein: CASSDRDREQFF.

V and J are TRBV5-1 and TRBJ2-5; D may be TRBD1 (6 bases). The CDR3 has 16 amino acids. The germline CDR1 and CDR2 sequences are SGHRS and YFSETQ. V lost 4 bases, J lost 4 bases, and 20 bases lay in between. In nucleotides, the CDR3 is TGCGCCAGCAGCCCAGTTACAGGGAGACAAGGAGAGACCCAGTACTTC. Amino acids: CASSPVTGRQGETQYF.

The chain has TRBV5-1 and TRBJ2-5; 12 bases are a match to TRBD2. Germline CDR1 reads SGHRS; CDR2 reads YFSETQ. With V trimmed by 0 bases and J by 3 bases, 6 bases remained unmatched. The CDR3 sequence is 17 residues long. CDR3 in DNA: TGCGCCAGCAGCTTGGCTAGCGGGGGGGCTCGGGAAGAGACCCAGTACTTC. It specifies CASSLASGGAREETQYF.

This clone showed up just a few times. The CDR3 coding sequence is TGCGCCAGCAGCTTGGGGGACCCAGGACAGGGTGGGTCCTACGAGCAGTACTTC. It specifies CASSLGDPGQGGSYEQYF. The V call is TRBV5-1, the J call TRBJ2-7, with 8 bases identical to TRBD1. The CDR3 has 18 residues. The J segment lost 1 base and the V segment lost 0 bases, leaving 12 bases of the junction unmatched. Germline V gives CDR1 SGHRS, CDR2 YFSETQ.

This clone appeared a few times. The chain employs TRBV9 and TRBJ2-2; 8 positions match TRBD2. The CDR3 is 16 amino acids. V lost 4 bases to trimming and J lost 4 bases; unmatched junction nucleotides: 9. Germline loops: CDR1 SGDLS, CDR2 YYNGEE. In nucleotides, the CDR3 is TGTGCCAGCAGCCCACGGACTAGCAAGCCCACCGGGGAGCTGTTTTTT. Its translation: CASSPRTSKPTGELFF.